Below, 22 T cell receptor beta chains from the same sample are listed, as sequenced in a study of blood T cell repertoires in COVID-19. Measured with immunoSEQ multiplex PCR; TCRdb has only the in-frame clones, and not every one. The sample yields under 350,000 clones, about 89% seen once. The sample taken for sequencing was peripheral blood. Receptors were obtained from a man between 35 and 55 years old with acute or convalescent COVID-19.

The V call is TRBV5-4, the J call TRBJ2-5; D is unclear. V lost 1 base to trimming and J lost 5 bases, with 9 bases between them. The V gene's germline CDR1 is SGHNT and CDR2 YYREEE (reference sequence). CDR3 size: 13 residues. CDR3 loop: CASSLPGWETQYF. The CDR3 DNA reads as TGTGCCAGCAGCTTGCCCGGGTGGGAGACCCAGTACTTC.

This chain's CDR3 is CASSLLKAEETQYF. CDR3 bases: TGCGCCAGCAGCCTACTAAAGGCCGAGGAGACCCAGTACTTC. V and J are TRBV5-1 and TRBJ2-5; D call uncertain. The V and J ends lost 4 bases and 5 bases respectively, with 15 bases between them. Germline lookup yields CDR1 SGHRS and CDR2 YFSETQ. This CDR3 contains 14 residues. Together with reference TRBV5-1 and TRBJ2-5, the CDR3 gives the full variable domain: KAGVTQTPRYLIKTRGQQVTLSCSPISGHRSVSWYQQTPGQGLQFLFEYFSETQRNKGNFPGRFSGRQFSNSRSEMNVSTLELGDSALYLCASSLLKAEETQYFGPGTRLLVL.

This clone appeared once. The chain joins TRBV5-6 to TRBJ1-2; D gene unclear. Trimming removed 2 bases from V and 7 bases from J, with 15 bases in between. Per the germline V gene, CDR1 is SGHDT and CDR2 is YYEEEE. The CDR3 sequence is 14 residues long. For the CDR3, the DNA is TGTGCCAGCAGCTTCCCGGACCTCCGGGGTGGCTACACCTTC. As protein: CASSFPDLRGGYTF.

This chain uses TRBV29-1 with TRBJ2-5; 7 positions match TRBD1. The junction had 8 bases not matched to a gene; V was cut back by 3 bases and J by 1 base. CDR3 length equals 15 residues. Germline-derived CDR1 and CDR2 are SQVTM and ANQGSEA. The CDR3 coding sequence is TGCAGCGTTGATCACAGGGGAGAGGGCCAAGAGACCCAGTACTTC. Amino acid sequence: CSVDHRGEGQETQYF.

The chain employs TRBV11-2 and TRBJ2-1; D is possibly TRBD2 (5 bases). The CDR3 has 19 residues. V lost 0 bases and J 0 bases, leaving 18 bases between the germline ends. Germline values: CDR1 SGHAT, CDR2 FQNNGV. This CDR3 is CASSLDQDGFTSSYNEQFF. For the CDR3, the DNA is TGTGCCAGCAGCTTAGATCAGGACGGTTTTACTAGCTCCTACAATGAGCAGTTCTTC. Full variable domain (remainder filled in from reference TRBV11-2 and TRBJ2-1): EAGVAQSPRYKIIEKRQSVAFWCNPISGHATLYWYQQILGQGPKLLIQFQNNGVVDDSQLPKDRFSAERLKGVDSTLKIQPAKLEDSAVYLCASSLDQDGFTSSYNEQFFGPGTRLTVL.

The chain recombines TRBV10-2 with TRBJ2-7; D not resolved. Germline loops: CDR1 WSHSY, CDR2 SAAADI. This CDR3 region has 13 residues. V dropped 2 bases and J dropped 1 base, with 6 bases sitting between them. For the CDR3, the DNA is TGCGCCAGCAGTGAGGCCCTATCCTACGAGCAGTACTTC. Translated: CASSEALSYEQYF.

The count of this clone is one. V gene TRBV2 combines with J gene TRBJ1-1; 7 nucleotides line up with TRBD1. Germline V gene lookup returns CDR1 SNHLY and CDR2 FYNNEI. The V and J ends lost 6 bases and 6 bases, in that order; junction bases with no gene match: 16. This CDR3 has 16 amino acids. Here the CDR3 reads CASRPVGQAADAEAFF. The CDR3 DNA sequence: TGTGCCAGCAGGCCGGTCGGACAGGCCGCCGATGCTGAAGCTTTCTTT.

The V gene is TRBV6-5, the J gene TRBJ1-1, with a tentative D call TRBD1 (6 bases). The CDR3 is 15 amino acids. V lost 6 bases and J 2 bases, leaving 16 bases between the germline ends. Germline lookup yields CDR1 MNHEY and CDR2 SVGAGI. CDR3 bases: TGTGCCAGCAGCCTGGGGGGGGCGACCAACACTGAAGCTTTCTTT. Translation: CASSLGGATNTEAFF.

As for this clone: This same CDR3 is encoded by further DNA sequences in the sample. The rearrangement links TRBV27 to TRBJ2-2; 7 bases agree with TRBD2. With V trimmed by 2 bases and J by 1 base, 7 bases remained unmatched. The CDR3 is 17 amino acids. Looked up from germline, CDR1 is MNHEY and CDR2 is SMNVEV (reference sequence). The DNA for the CDR3 is TGTGCCAGCAGTTTACCTCCCGGGGAGGGGAACACCGGGGAGCTGTTTTTT. The encoded protein is CASSLPPGEGNTGELFF.

The chain uses TRBV5-8 and TRBJ1-4; 7 bases are shared with TRBD1. The CDR3 covers 13 residues. With V trimmed by 3 bases and J by 5 bases, 1 base remained unmatched. Germline CDR1 SGHTS, CDR2 YDEGEE. CDR3 DNA: TGTGCCAGCAGCTGGGACAGCAATGAAAAACTGTTTTTT. It translates to CASSWDSNEKLFF. The variable domain in full, with the rest retrieved from reference TRBV5-8 and TRBJ1-4, is EAGVTQSPTHLIKTRGQQATLRCSPISGHTSVYWYQQALGLGLQFLLWYDEGEERNRGNFPPRFSGRQFPNYSSELNVNALELEDSALYLCASSWDSNEKLFFGSGTQLSVL.

V usage is TRBV11-1 and J usage is TRBJ1-6; D gene uncertain. V lost 4 bases and J lost 7, with 14 bases in between. There are 15 residues in the CDR3. Germline assignment: CDR1 SGHAT and CDR2 FQDESV (reference sequence). The CDR3 nucleotides are TGTGCCAGCAGCTACCTCCGACCCGGGAATTCACCCCTCCACTTT. Protein: CASSYLRPGNSPLHF.

The rearrangement joins TRBV5-4 to TRBJ2-7, with D possibly matching TRBD2 (6 bases). This CDR3 is 15 amino acids long. Looked up from germline, CDR1 is SGHNT and CDR2 is YYREEE (reference sequence). V was cut by 1 base and J by 5 bases, with 16 bases left in between. In DNA form, the CDR3 reads TGTGCCAGCAGCTTGTCGGGACGGCCGGGGGACGAGCAGTACTTC. Its translation: CASSLSGRPGDEQYF.

The V call is TRBV19, the J call TRBJ1-1; D is unclear. The CDR3 is 12 amino acids. Germline CDR1 reads LNHDA; CDR2 reads SQIVND (reference sequence). The V end was cut by 5 bases, the J end by 4 bases, with 8 bases between. CDR3 nucleotide sequence: TGTGCCAGTAGTCCCGGAGGCACTGAAGCTTTCTTT. Translation: CASSPGGTEAFF. The complete variable domain, with remaining parts taken from reference TRBV19 and TRBJ1-1, reads DGGITQSPKYLFRKEGQNVTLSCEQNLNHDAMYWYRQDPGQGLRLIYYSQIVNDFQKGDIAEGYSVSREKKESFPLTVTSAQKNPTAFYLCASSPGGTEAFFGQGTRLTVV.

The chain recombines TRBV6-5 with TRBJ1-4; 8 bases map to TRBD1. The CDR3 has 15 residues. V lost 2 bases, J lost 4 bases, and 3 bases stayed unmatched. Germline V lookup: CDR1 MNHEY, CDR2 SVGAGI. For the CDR3, the DNA is TGTGCCAGCAGTTACCCAGACAGGGGTAATGAAAAACTGTTTTTT. Translated: CASSYPDRGNEKLFF.

The rearrangement uses TRBV24-1 and TRBJ2-1; 11 bases are shared with TRBD2. Germline lookup yields CDR1 KGHDR and CDR2 SFDVKD. Losses at the gene ends were 4 bases for V and 2 bases for J; bases not matched to a gene: 3. This CDR3 is built from 16 residues. This chain's CDR3 is CATSEPTSGAYNEQFF. The CDR3 DNA follows: TGTGCCACCAGTGAGCCGACTAGCGGGGCCTACAATGAGCAGTTCTTC.

The chain has TRBV4-1 and TRBJ2-2; 11 bases are shared with TRBD1. Losses at the gene ends were 4 bases for V and 4 bases for J; bases not matched to a gene: 5. The CDR3 has 16 residues. Germline V gene data show CDR1 as MGHRA and CDR2 as YSYEKL. DNA of the CDR3: TGCGCCAGCAGCCCCGGGACAGGGGGTGTCACCGGGGAGCTGTTTTTT. Translated: CASSPGTGGVTGELFF.

This clone occurred once. The chain joins TRBV6-1 to TRBJ1-1; no definite D call. V gave up 2 bases and J gave up 2 bases, with 12 bases separating them. Germline CDR1 reads MNHNS; CDR2 reads SASEGT. This CDR3 comprises 15 residues. The CDR3 nucleotides are TGTGCCAGCAGTGAACCGGGATACCTAAACACTGAAGCTTTCTTT. Protein sequence: CASSEPGYLNTEAFF.

V and J are TRBV19 and TRBJ1-1; D is ambiguous. The CDR3 is 13 amino acids. V gave up 3 bases and J gave up 5 bases, with 10 bases separating them. Per germline, CDR1 LNHDA and CDR2 SQIVND (reference sequence). Here the CDR3 DNA reads TGTGCCAGTAGTATCCAAACGGGGACTGAAGCTTTCTTT. Residues: CASSIQTGTEAFF.

The chain employs TRBV5-1 and TRBJ1-5; D gene ambiguous. V gave up 0 bases and J gave up 5 bases, with 15 bases separating them. CDR3 length: 16 residues. Germline lookup yields CDR1 SGHRS and CDR2 YFSETQ. CDR3 bases: TGCGCCAGCAGCTTGGAACCGGGTCAGATACATCAGCCCCAGCATTTT. Its protein product is CASSLEPGQIHQPQHF.

This chain links TRBV7-9 with TRBJ1-3; 10 bases line up with TRBD1. The J segment lost 4 bases and the V segment lost 5 bases, leaving 5 bases of the junction unmatched. Germline assignment: CDR1 SEHNR and CDR2 FQNEAQ (reference sequence). This CDR3 has 15 amino acids. For the CDR3, the DNA is TGTGCCAGCAGCCCTTGGACAGGGGGAGGAAACACCATATATTTT. Translating it yields CASSPWTGGGNTIYF.

The rearrangement joins TRBV7-9 to TRBJ1-1, with D unresolved. The CDR3 is made up of 15 amino acids. Trimming cost V 5 bases and J 0 bases, with 13 bases left between them. CDR1 is SEHNR, CDR2 FQNEAQ, per germline (reference sequence). The CDR3 loop reads CASSPIDMLNTEAFF. The DNA of the CDR3 is TGTGCCAGCAGCCCCATAGATATGTTGAACACTGAAGCTTTCTTT.

The CDR3 DNA reads as TGTGCCAGCAGTGAAGTAGATACCGGGGAGCTGTTTTTT. This encodes CASSEVDTGELFF. The rearrangement links TRBV6-4 to TRBJ2-2; no clear D gene. The germline V and J ends were trimmed by 3 bases and 5 bases, with 7 bases remaining between them. CDR3 length: 13 residues. The germline gives CDR1 MRHNA, CDR2 SNTAGT.